These T cell receptor beta chains were read from a single sample in a study of beta chain features in type 1 diabetes. Assay: immunoSEQ multiplex PCR; the TCRdb copy retains only in-frame clones and omits some. This table holds hundreds of thousands of clones, around an eighth found once. The specimen sequenced was naive CD4+ T cells from blood. These receptors came from a man between 18 and 35 years old with type 1 diabetes. The CDR3 runs from the conserved cysteine through the conserved F or W. Fields, in order: J gene, clone size, D gene, V gene, CDR3 protein, CDR3 DNA. A D gene is named only where the DNA matches it firmly. Size is omitted from some rows. Given values are once, few, many or a class for expanded clones.

>TRBJ2-5|NA|NA|TRBV5-1
CASSLGRMETQYF
TGCGCCAGCAGCTTGGGGAGGATGGAGACCCAGTACTTC
>TRBJ1-5|NA|TRBD1|TRBV19
CASSTLGQGGQPQHF
TGTGCCAGTAGTACCCTAGGACAGGGTGGTCAGCCCCAGCATTTT
>TRBJ1-5|NA|NA|TRBV5-4
CASGRDGGGPQHF
TGTGCCAGCGGGCGGGACGGCGGAGGGCCCCAGCATTTT
>TRBJ2-2|few|NA|TRBV27
CASSLRRVGTGELFF
TGTGCCAGCAGTTTAAGAAGGGTCGGCACCGGGGAGCTGTTTTTT
>TRBJ2-1|NA|TRBD2|TRBV7-2
CASSGRTSSYNEQFF
TGTGCCAGCAGCGGCAGGACTAGTTCCTACAATGAGCAGTTCTTC
>TRBJ1-4|NA|NA|TRBV5-1
CASSWGRGPGNEKLFF
TGCGCCAGCAGTTGGGGGCGAGGGCCCGGTAATGAAAAACTGTTTTTT
>TRBJ1-2|NA|NA|TRBV7-9
CASSSTAPGFNYGYTF
TGTGCCAGCAGCTCGACCGCCCCTGGGTTCAACTATGGCTACACCTTC
>TRBJ1-1|NA|NA|TRBV25-1
CASNSLNTEAFF
TGTGCCAGCAATAGCCTGAACACTGAAGCTTTCTTT
>TRBJ1-2|NA|NA|TRBV15
CATSRDYGGPPRGYTF
TGTGCCACCAGCAGAGATTATGGGGGGCCACCGAGGGGCTACACCTTC
>TRBJ1-5|NA|TRBD1|TRBV5-4
CASSLQGANQPQHF
TGTGCCAGCAGCCTGCAGGGGGCAAATCAGCCCCAGCATTTT
>TRBJ2-7|NA|NA|TRBV15
CATSREPSVSEQYF
TGTGCCACCAGCAGAGAACCCAGTGTTAGTGAGCAGTACTTC
>TRBJ2-1|few|NA|TRBV2
CASSELAEGEQFF
TGTGCCAGCAGTGAATTAGCTGAGGGCGAGCAGTTCTTC
>TRBJ2-1|NA|TRBD1|TRBV6-6
CASNPQGANNEQFF
TGTGCCAGCAACCCACAGGGGGCTAACAATGAGCAGTTCTTC
>TRBJ2-6|NA|NA|TRBV5-1
CASSPDSSGANVLTF
TGCGCCAGCAGCCCCGACAGCTCTGGGGCCAACGTCCTGACTTTC
>TRBJ2-2|few|NA|TRBV7-3
CASSISRELFF
TGTGCCAGCAGCATATCGCGGGAGCTGTTTTTT
>TRBJ2-7|NA|TRBD2|TRBV18
CASSPPSGGESYEQYF
TGTGCCAGCTCACCACCAAGCGGGGGGGAAAGCTACGAGCAGTACTTC
>TRBJ2-5|NA|NA|TRBV7-8
CASSLGGARETQYF
TGTGCCAGCAGCTTAGGGGGCGCCCGGGAGACCCAGTACTTC